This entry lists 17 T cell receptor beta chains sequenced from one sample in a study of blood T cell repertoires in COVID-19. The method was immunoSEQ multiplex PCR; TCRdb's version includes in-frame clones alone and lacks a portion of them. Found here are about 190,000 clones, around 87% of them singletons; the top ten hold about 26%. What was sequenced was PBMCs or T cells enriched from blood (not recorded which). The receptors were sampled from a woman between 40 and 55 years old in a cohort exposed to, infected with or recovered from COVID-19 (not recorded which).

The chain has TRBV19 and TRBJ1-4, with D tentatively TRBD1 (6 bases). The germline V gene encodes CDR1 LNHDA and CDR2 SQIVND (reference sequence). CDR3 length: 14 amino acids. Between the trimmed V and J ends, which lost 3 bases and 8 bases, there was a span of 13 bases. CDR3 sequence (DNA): TGTGCCAGTAGTATCCAGGGGCAGGGCGAAAAACTGTTTTTT. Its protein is CASSIQGQGEKLFF.

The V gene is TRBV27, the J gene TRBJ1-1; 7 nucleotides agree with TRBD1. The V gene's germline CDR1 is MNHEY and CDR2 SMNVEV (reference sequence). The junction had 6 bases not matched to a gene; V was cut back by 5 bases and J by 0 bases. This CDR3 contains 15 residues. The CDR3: CASSLSQGMNTEAFF. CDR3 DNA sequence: TGTGCCAGCAGTCTCTCACAGGGGATGAACACTGAAGCTTTCTTT.

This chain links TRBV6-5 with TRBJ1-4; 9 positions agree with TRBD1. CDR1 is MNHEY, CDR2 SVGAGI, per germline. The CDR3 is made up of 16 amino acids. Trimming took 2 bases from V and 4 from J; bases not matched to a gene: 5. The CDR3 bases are TGTGCCAGCAGTTACCTTGGACAGGGGCGTAATGAAAAACTGTTTTTT. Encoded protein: CASSYLGQGRNEKLFF.

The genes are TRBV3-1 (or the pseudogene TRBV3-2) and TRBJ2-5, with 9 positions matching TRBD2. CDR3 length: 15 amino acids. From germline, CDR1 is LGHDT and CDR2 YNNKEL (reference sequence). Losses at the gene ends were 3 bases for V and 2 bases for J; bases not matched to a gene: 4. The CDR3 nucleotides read TGTGCCAGCAGCCAGGCGGGAGGGGGGCAAGAGACCCAGTACTTC. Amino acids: CASSQAGGGQETQYF.

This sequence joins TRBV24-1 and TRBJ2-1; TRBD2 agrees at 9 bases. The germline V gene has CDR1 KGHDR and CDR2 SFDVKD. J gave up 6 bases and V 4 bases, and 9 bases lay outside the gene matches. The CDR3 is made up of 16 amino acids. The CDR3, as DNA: TGTGCCACCAGTGACCCTCAGCGGGAGGCGGGCAATGAGCAGTTCTTC. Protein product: CATSDPQREAGNEQFF.

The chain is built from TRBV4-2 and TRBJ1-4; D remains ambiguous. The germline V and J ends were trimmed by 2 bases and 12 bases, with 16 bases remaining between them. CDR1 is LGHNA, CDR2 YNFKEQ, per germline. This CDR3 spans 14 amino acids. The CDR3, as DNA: TGTGCCAGCAGCCAAATCCCGAATAGAGGAGAACTGTTTTTT. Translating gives CASSQIPNRGELFF.

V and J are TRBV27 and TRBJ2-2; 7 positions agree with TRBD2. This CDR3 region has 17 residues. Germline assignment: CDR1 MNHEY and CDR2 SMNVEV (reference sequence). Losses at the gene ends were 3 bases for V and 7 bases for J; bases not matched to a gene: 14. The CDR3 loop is CASSFRGRQKWVGELFF. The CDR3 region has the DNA TGTGCCAGCAGTTTTCGCGGGAGACAGAAATGGGTCGGGGAGCTGTTTTTT.

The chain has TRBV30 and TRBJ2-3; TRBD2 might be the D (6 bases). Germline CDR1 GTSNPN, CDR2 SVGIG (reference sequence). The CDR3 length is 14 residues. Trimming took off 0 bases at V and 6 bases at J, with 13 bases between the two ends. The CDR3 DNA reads TGTGCCTGGAGTGTTTCGGGCGGGACTGATACGCAGTATTTT. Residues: CAWSVSGGTDTQYF.

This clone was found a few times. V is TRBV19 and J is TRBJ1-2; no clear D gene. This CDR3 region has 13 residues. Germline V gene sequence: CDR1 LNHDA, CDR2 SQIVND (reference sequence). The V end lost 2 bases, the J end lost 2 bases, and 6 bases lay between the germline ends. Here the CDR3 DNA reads TGTGCCAGTAGTATACGTCAGAACTATGGCTACACCTTC. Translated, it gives CASSIRQNYGYTF.

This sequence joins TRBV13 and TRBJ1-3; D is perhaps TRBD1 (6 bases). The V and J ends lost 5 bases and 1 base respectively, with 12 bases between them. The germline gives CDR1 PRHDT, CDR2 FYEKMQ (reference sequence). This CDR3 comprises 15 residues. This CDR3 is CASSPGTTSGNTIYF. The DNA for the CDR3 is TGTGCCAGCAGCCCAGGGACAACGTCTGGAAACACCATATATTTT.

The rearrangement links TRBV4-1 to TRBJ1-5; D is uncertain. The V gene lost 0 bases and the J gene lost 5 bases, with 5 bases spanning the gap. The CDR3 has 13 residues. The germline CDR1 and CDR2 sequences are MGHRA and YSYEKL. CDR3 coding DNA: TGCGCCAGCAGCCAAGACGGGGATCAGCCCCAGCATTTT. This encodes CASSQDGDQPQHF.

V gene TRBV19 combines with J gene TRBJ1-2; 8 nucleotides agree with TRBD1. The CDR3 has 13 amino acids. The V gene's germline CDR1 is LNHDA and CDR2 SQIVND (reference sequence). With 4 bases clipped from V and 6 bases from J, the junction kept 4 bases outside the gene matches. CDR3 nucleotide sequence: TGTGCCAGTAGTACAAGGACAGGGAATGGCTACACCTTC. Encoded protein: CASSTRTGNGYTF. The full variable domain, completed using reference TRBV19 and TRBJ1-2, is DGGITQSPKYLFRKEGQNVTLSCEQNLNHDAMYWYRQDPGQGLRLIYYSQIVNDFQKGDIAEGYSVSREKKESFPLTVTSAQKNPTAFYLCASSTRTGNGYTFGSGTRLTVV.

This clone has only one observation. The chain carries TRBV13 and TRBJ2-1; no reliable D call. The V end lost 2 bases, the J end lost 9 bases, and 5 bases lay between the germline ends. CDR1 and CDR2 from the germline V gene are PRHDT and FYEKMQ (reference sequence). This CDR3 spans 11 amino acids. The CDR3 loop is CASSLRGEQFF. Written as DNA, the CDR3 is TGTGCCAGCAGCTTACGAGGTGAGCAGTTCTTC. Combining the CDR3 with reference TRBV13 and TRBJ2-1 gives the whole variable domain AAGVIQSPRHLIKEKRETATLKCYPIPRHDTVYWYQQGPGQDPQFLISFYEKMQSDKGSIPDRFSAQQFSDYHSELNMSSLELGDSALYFCASSLRGEQFFGPGTRLTVL.

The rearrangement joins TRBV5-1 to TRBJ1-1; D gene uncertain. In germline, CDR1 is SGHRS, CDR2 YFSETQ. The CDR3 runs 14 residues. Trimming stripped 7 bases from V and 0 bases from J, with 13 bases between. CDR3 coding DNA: TGCGCCAGCCGACTCGAGACGATGAACACTGAAGCTTTCTTT. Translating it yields CASRLETMNTEAFF.

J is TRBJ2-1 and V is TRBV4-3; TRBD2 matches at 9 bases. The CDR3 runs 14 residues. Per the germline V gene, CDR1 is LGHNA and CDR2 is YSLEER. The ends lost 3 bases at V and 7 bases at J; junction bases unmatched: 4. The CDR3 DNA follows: TGCGCCAGCAGCCATAGCGGGAGTGGGAATGAGCAGTTCTTC. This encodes CASSHSGSGNEQFF.

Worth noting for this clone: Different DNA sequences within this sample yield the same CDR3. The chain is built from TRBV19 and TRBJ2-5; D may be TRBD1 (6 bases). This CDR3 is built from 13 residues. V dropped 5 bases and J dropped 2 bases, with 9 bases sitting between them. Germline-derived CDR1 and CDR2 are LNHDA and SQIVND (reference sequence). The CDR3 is CASSRQGQETQYF. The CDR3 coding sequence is TGTGCCAGTAGTCGGCAGGGGCAAGAGACCCAGTACTTC.

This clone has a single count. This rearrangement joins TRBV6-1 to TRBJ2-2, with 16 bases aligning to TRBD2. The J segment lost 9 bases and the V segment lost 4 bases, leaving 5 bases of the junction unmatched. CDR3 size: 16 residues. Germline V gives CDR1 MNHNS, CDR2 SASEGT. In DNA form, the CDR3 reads TGTGCCAGCAGTGCCCAGGGACTAGCGGGGGGGAGGGAGCTGTTTTTT. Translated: CASSAQGLAGGRELFF.